This T cell receptor (beta chain) was profiled in a study of CD8+ T cells in alopecia areata. The sequencing template was cDNA reverse transcribed from extracted RNA. The data were produced by immunoSEQ multiplex PCR, yet TCRdb's version contains in-frame clones alone and is incomplete. This table holds 100,000 to 150,000 clones, roughly two fifths found once. CDR3 length: 15 amino acids. Germline values: CDR1 KGHSH, CDR2 LQKENI. The junction had 13 bases not matched to a gene; V was cut back by 4 bases and J by 8 bases. This clone was detected only a few times. Sequences were obtained from CD4+ T cells sorted from blood. This receptor was taken from a human donor with alopecia areata. The chain recombines TRBV18 with TRBJ1-2; 7 bases are a match to TRBD1. The CDR3 nucleotides are TGTGCCAGCTCACAAGACGTAACCGGGACAGAGGGCTACACCTTC. Its protein product is CASSQDVTGTEGYTF.